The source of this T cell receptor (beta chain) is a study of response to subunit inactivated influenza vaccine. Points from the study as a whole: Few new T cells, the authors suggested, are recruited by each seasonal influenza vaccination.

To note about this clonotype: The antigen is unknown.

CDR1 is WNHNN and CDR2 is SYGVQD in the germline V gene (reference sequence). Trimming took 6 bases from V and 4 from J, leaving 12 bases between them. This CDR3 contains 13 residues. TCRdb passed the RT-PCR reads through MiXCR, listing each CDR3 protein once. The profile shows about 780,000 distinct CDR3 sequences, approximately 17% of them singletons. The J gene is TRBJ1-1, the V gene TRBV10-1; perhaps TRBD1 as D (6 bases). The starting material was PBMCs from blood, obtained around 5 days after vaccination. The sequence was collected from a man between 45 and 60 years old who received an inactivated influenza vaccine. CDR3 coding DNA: TGCGCCAGCAGGGAGGGGGGTGGCACTGAAGCTTTCTTT. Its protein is CASREGGGTEAFF.